The 27 T cell receptor beta chains below come from one sample, sequenced in a study of shared clonotypes between healthy human individuals. The protocol was immunoSEQ multiplex PCR, while the TCRdb copy is restricted to in-frame clones and leaves out a portion. The sample shows some 500,000 clones, 79% of them seen only once. The source material was PBMCs. These receptors were taken from a woman aged 40 to 50 in good health. Some clones in this sample may be carry-over from other donors' samples.

The V gene is TRBV5-6, the J gene TRBJ2-2, with D possibly matching TRBD1 (5 bases). Germline lookup yields CDR1 SGHDT and CDR2 YYEEEE. V was clipped by 4 bases and J by 4 bases, with 11 bases between them. The CDR3 totals 14 residues. CDR3 in DNA: TGTGCCAGCAGCCTCTCAGGGTTCACCGGGGAGCTGTTTTTT. Its translation: CASSLSGFTGELFF.

The V and J genes are TRBV10-1 and TRBJ2-3; D is possibly TRBD1 or TRBD2 (5 bases each). Germline values: CDR1 WNHNN, CDR2 SYGVQD (reference sequence). V dropped 5 bases and J dropped 8 bases, with 14 bases sitting between them. The CDR3 length is 13 residues. CDR3 nucleotide sequence: TGCGCCAGCAGTAGGAGTGGGGCGGGTACGCAGTATTTT. Its protein is CASSRSGAGTQYF.

J is TRBJ2-2 and V is TRBV10-1, with D unresolved. CDR3 size: 15 residues. V gave up 2 bases and J gave up 4 bases, with 11 bases separating them. Germline lookup yields CDR1 WNHNN and CDR2 SYGVQD (reference sequence). The CDR3 bases are TGCGCCAGCAGTGAGAGATCAGCGTCCACCGGGGAGCTGTTTTTT. Translated: CASSERSASTGELFF.

V gene TRBV18 combines with J gene TRBJ2-5, with D unclear. Germline V gene sequence: CDR1 KGHSH, CDR2 LQKENI. The germline V and J ends were trimmed by 5 bases and 2 bases, with 6 bases remaining between them. This CDR3 contains 12 residues. The CDR3 loop reads CASSDWQETQYF. The CDR3 DNA reads as TGTGCCAGCTCAGATTGGCAAGAGACCCAGTACTTC.

The chain employs TRBV11-2 and TRBJ1-2; 9 positions match TRBD1. CDR1 and CDR2 (germline): SGHAT, FQNNGV. V shed 1 base and J 2 bases; nucleotides not matched to a gene: 2. This CDR3 spans 15 amino acids. CDR3: CASSLAGTGNYGYTF. DNA of the CDR3: TGTGCCAGCAGCTTAGCGGGGACAGGGAACTATGGCTACACCTTC.

A remark on this clone: No DNA is shown, since the ends of the CDR3 on it are uncertain; the CDR3 is the one TCRdb lists. V gene TRBV28 combines with J gene TRBJ2-2. A total of 14 residues make up the CDR3, ends included. The V gene's germline CDR1 is MDHEN and CDR2 SYDVKM. CDR3: CASSFLAETGELFF.

The chain combines TRBV4-1 with TRBJ2-7; D is ambiguous. The CDR3 is made up of 18 amino acids. Germline V gene data show CDR1 as MGHRA and CDR2 as YSYEKL. Trimming pared 0 bases from V and 2 bases from J, leaving 20 bases between. CDR3 nucleotide sequence: TGCGCCAGCAGCCAAGATGGGCCCAGAGGAAGTGCCCCCTACGAGCAGTACTTC. As protein: CASSQDGPRGSAPYEQYF.

This clone appeared once. V and J are TRBV5-1 and TRBJ2-5; D may be TRBD2 (7 bases). CDR1 SGHRS and CDR2 YFSETQ come from the germline V gene. Trimming stripped 0 bases from V and 3 bases from J, with 9 bases between. The CDR3 sequence is 14 residues long. CDR3 DNA sequence: TGCGCCAGCAGCTTGGTAGGGGGGGAAGAGACCCAGTACTTC. Protein product: CASSLVGGEETQYF.

The J gene is TRBJ1-2, the V gene TRBV28; tentative D call: TRBD1 (6 bases). V was cut by 5 bases and J by 6 bases, with 10 bases left in between. The CDR3 runs 12 residues. CDR1 is MDHEN and CDR2 is SYDVKM in the germline V gene. This chain's CDR3 is CASSLRQDGYTF. CDR3 DNA sequence: TGTGCCAGCAGTCTACGACAGGATGGCTACACCTTC.

The rearrangement joins TRBV9 to TRBJ2-2, with D maybe TRBD2 (6 bases). The CDR3 contains 15 residues. Looked up from germline, CDR1 is SGDLS and CDR2 is YYNGEE. Trimming shortened V by 1 base and J by 7 bases, and 14 bases separated the two germline ends. The CDR3 DNA follows: TGTGCCAGCAGCGTATTTCCGGGAGCGGTCGGGGAGCTGTTTTTT. It yields the protein CASSVFPGAVGELFF. The entire variable domain, with the rest obtained from reference TRBV9 and TRBJ2-2, is as follows: DSGVTQTPKHLITATGQRVTLRCSPRSGDLSVYWYQQSLDQGLQFLIQYYNGEERAKGNILERFSAQQFPDLHSELNLSSLELGDSALYFCASSVFPGAVGELFFGEGSRLTVL.

This clone was observed many times. The V call is TRBV28, the J call TRBJ1-3, with D uncertain. There are 14 residues in the CDR3. With 2 bases removed from V and 4 bases from J, the gap between germline ends came to 9 bases. Germline V gives CDR1 MDHEN, CDR2 SYDVKM. CDR3 amino acids: CASSLVPHGNTIYF. In DNA, the CDR3 is TGTGCCAGCAGTTTAGTCCCCCACGGAAACACCATATATTTT.

The chain joins TRBV7-9 to TRBJ2-1; the match to TRBD2 covers 9 bases. There are 15 residues in the CDR3. Germline CDR1 is SEHNR and CDR2 is FQNEAQ (reference sequence). After removal of 5 bases from V and 7 bases from J, the junction contained 9 bases not matched to a gene. For the CDR3, the DNA is TGTGCCAGCAGCACCGGGACTAGCTCCTCGAATGAGCAGTTCTTC. Translated: CASSTGTSSSNEQFF.

The chain uses TRBV13 and TRBJ2-7, with a tentative D call TRBD2 (5 bases). The CDR3 loop spans 14 amino acids. The germline V gene encodes CDR1 PRHDT and CDR2 FYEKMQ (reference sequence). V lost 1 base and J lost 3, with 10 bases in between. Here the CDR3 DNA reads TGTGCCAGCAGCTTAGAGGGTAGCGACTACGAGCAGTACTTC. It yields the protein CASSLEGSDYEQYF.

Concerning this clone: In the same sample, other DNA sequences code for this CDR3. The chain recombines TRBV28 with TRBJ1-1; D is undetermined. Trimming shortened V by 3 bases and J by 1 base, and 6 bases separated the two germline ends. The CDR3 has 13 residues. Looked up from germline, CDR1 is MDHEN and CDR2 is SYDVKM. CDR3 loop: CASSFRRNTEAFF. CDR3 DNA: TGTGCCAGCAGTTTCCGACGGAACACTGAAGCTTTCTTT.

This chain uses TRBV11-2 with TRBJ2-5, with 9 nucleotides matching TRBD1. Germline-derived CDR1 and CDR2 are SGHAT and FQNNGV. Trimming cost V 4 bases and J 5 bases; bases outside gene matches: 8. CDR3 length: 15 residues. As DNA, the CDR3 is TGTGCCAGCAGCTCGAACAGGGGGCTCTCGGAGACCCAGTACTTC. This codes for CASSSNRGLSETQYF.

The chain combines TRBV28 with TRBJ2-1; D might be TRBD1 (6 bases). This CDR3 spans 12 amino acids. The V and J ends lost 3 bases and 8 bases respectively, with 8 bases between them. Germline V gene lookup returns CDR1 MDHEN and CDR2 SYDVKM. The CDR3, as DNA: TGTGCCAGCAGTTTGACAGGCTATGAGCAGTTCTTC. Its protein product is CASSLTGYEQFF.

On this clone: Mismatch with germline at one junction end may stem from a read error. In the same sample, other DNA sequences code for this CDR3. The V gene is TRBV28, the J gene TRBJ1-4; no definite D call. CDR3 size: 13 residues. CDR1 is MDHEN and CDR2 is SYDVKM in the germline V gene. CDR3 in amino acids: CACMATINEKLFF. The CDR3, as DNA: TGTGCCTGTATGGCGACAATCAATGAAAAACTGTTTTTC.

The CDR3 DNA sequence: TGTGCCAGCAGCTTAGAGATGGGGCAAGGTTTCTTT. Its protein is CASSLEMGQGFF. The V and J genes are TRBV7-8 and TRBJ1-1, with D perhaps matching TRBD1 (5 bases). This CDR3 spans 12 amino acids. The V gene lost 1 base and the J gene lost 13 bases, with 13 bases spanning the gap. The germline V gene has CDR1 SGHVS and CDR2 FQNEAQ. The full variable domain, completed using reference TRBV7-8 and TRBJ1-1, is GAGVSQSPRYKVAKRGQDVALRCDPISGHVSLFWYQQALGQGPEFLTYFQNEAQLDKSGLPSDRFFAERPEGSVSTLKIQRTQQEDSAVYLCASSLEMGQGFFGQGTRLTVV.

This clone was seen only once. With a much larger clone just one base away, this may be a read error. The missing conserved phenylalanine or tryptophan at the end of this CDR3 makes a read error likely. The chain joins TRBV10-2 to TRBJ1-2; D remains ambiguous. The CDR3 runs to 14 residues. Per the germline V gene, CDR1 is WSHSY and CDR2 is SAAADI. The V end lost 1 base, the J end lost 6 bases, and 12 bases lay between the germline ends. The CDR3 spells CASSEYPPRDGYTL. CDR3 DNA: TGCGCCAGCAGTGAGTATCCGCCGAGGGATGGCTACACCCTC.

This clone was detected once. The chain carries TRBV7-9 and TRBJ2-1, with a weak D call TRBD1 (6 bases). The CDR3 is 13 amino acids. CDR1 and CDR2 from the germline V gene are SEHNR and FQNEAQ (reference sequence). V was cut by 0 bases and J by 6 bases, with 6 bases left in between. In DNA form, the CDR3 reads TGTGCCAGCAGCTTAGCAGGGGGCAATGAGCAGTTCTTC. It encodes CASSLAGGNEQFF.

V is TRBV11-2 and J is TRBJ2-7, with D uncertain. Trimming removed 4 bases from V and 4 bases from J, with 17 bases in between. The CDR3 runs 15 residues. Germline loops: CDR1 SGHAT, CDR2 FQNNGV. The CDR3 is CASSSPIGGMYEQYF. CDR3 nucleotides: TGTGCCAGCAGCTCCCCGATTGGCGGCATGTACGAGCAGTACTTC.

The V gene is TRBV28, the J gene TRBJ2-7; 10 bases are a match to TRBD1. The germline gives CDR1 MDHEN, CDR2 SYDVKM. The CDR3 contains 14 residues. Germline trimming cut 6 bases from V and 3 bases from J; bases unmatched to any gene: 5. CDR3: CASRRDRGHYEQYF. In DNA, the CDR3 is TGTGCCAGCAGGCGGGACAGGGGACACTACGAGCAGTACTTC. The full variable domain, its missing parts supplied by reference TRBV28 and TRBJ2-7, is DVKVTQSSRYLVKRTGEKVFLECVQDMDHENMFWYRQDPGLGLRLIYFSYDVKMKEKGDIPEGYSVSREKKERFSLILESASTNQTSMYLCASRRDRGHYEQYFGPGTRLTVT.

The chain recombines TRBV11-2 with TRBJ1-1; weak D call: TRBD1 (6 bases). CDR1 is SGHAT and CDR2 is FQNNGV in the germline V gene. The CDR3 is made up of 13 amino acids. V lost 5 bases and J 5 bases, leaving 12 bases between the germline ends. The CDR3 loop reads CASSTERGTEAFF. For the CDR3, the DNA is TGTGCCAGCAGCACTGAGAGGGGGACTGAAGCTTTCTTT.

The rearrangement links TRBV6-1 to TRBJ2-7, with no clear D. This CDR3 contains 13 residues. Germline lookup yields CDR1 MNHNS and CDR2 SASEGT. Between the trimmed V and J ends, which lost 3 bases and 2 bases, there was a span of 8 bases. CDR3 region: CASSDADTYEQYF. The CDR3 nucleotides are TGTGCCAGCAGTGACGCCGATACCTACGAGCAGTACTTC.

The chain uses TRBV2 and TRBJ2-7; D is unresolved. This CDR3 spans 13 amino acids. Trimming pared 6 bases from V and 0 bases from J, leaving 9 bases between. Looked up from germline, CDR1 is SNHLY and CDR2 is FYNNEI. The CDR3 sequence is CASSSLPSYEQYF. The CDR3 coding sequence is TGTGCCAGCAGCTCCCTCCCCTCCTACGAGCAGTACTTC.

The CDR3 nucleotides are TGCGCCAGCAGCTTCGATGATTCTTACTCTGGAAACACCATATATTTT. This translates into CASSFDDSYSGNTIYF. This chain links TRBV5-1 with TRBJ1-3; D not resolved. This CDR3 is 16 amino acids long. V was pared by 2 bases and J by 0 bases, with 12 bases between. CDR1 is SGHRS, CDR2 YFSETQ, per germline.

The gene calls are TRBV27 and TRBJ2-3; TRBD1 aligns across 9 bases. J lost 5 bases, V lost 0 bases, and 12 bases had no gene match. The CDR3 is made up of 18 amino acids. Looked up from germline, CDR1 is MNHEY and CDR2 is SMNVEV (reference sequence). CDR3 amino acids: CASSLSSLGQGSRDTQYF. CDR3 DNA: TGTGCCAGCAGTTTATCGAGTTTAGGACAGGGGTCACGAGATACGCAGTATTTT.